A selection of T cell receptor beta chains follows, all from one sample in a study of cytomegalovirus exposure and HLA in healthy donors. Method: immunoSEQ multiplex PCR; TCRdb's copy keeps in-frame clones and lacks some. The sample yields more than 85,000 clones, approximately 90% seen once. Sequencing was carried out using PBMCs. These receptors all stem from a woman aged 18-35 years in good health and CMV-seronegative. CDR3s include the opening cysteine and the closing phenylalanine or tryptophan. A D gene is named only where the DNA matches it firmly. Clone size appears in some rows only: once, few, many, or a class for an expanded clone.

d_call j_call clone_size v_call cdr3_aa cdr3_nt
TRBD2 TRBJ2-5 - TRBV4-2 CASSQAGTSGQETQYF TGTGCCAGCAGCCAAGCCGGGACTAGCGGGCAAGAGACCCAGTACTTC
- TRBJ2-1 - TRBV19 CASSIGGNEQFF TGTGCCAGTAGTATTGGAGGGAATGAGCAGTTCTTC
- TRBJ2-7 - TRBV5-1 CASSLANDFYEQYF TGCGCCAGCAGCTTGGCCAATGACTTTTACGAGCAGTACTTC
TRBD2 TRBJ2-2 - TRBV19 CASKARAGGSTGELFF TGTGCCAGTAAAGCTAGGGCGGGAGGGTCCACCGGGGAGCTGTTTTTT
- TRBJ1-1 - TRBV28 CASSLSRTEAFF TGTGCCAGCAGTTTGTCGAGAACTGAAGCTTTCTTT
- TRBJ1-2 - TRBV23-1 CASSQSKVGGTYGYTF TGCGCCAGCAGTCAATCGAAGGTGGGGGGGACCTATGGCTACACCTTC
TRBD1 TRBJ2-2 - TRBV6-1 CASSERTGGIGELFF TGTGCCAGCAGTGAAAGAACAGGGGGCATCGGGGAGCTGTTTTTT
TRBD1 TRBJ1-1 - TRBV7-9 CASSFPGGTEAFF TGTGCCAGCAGCTTTCCAGGGGGCACTGAAGCTTTCTTT
- TRBJ1-2 few TRBV2 CASSEQNVYGYTF TGTGCCAGCAGTGAACAGAACGTCTATGGCTACACCTTC
TRBD1 TRBJ2-1 - TRBV4-2 CASSQGVTGGNEQFF TGTGCCAGCAGCCAAGGAGTGACAGGGGGCAATGAGCAGTTCTTC
- TRBJ2-2 few TRBV5-1 CASSGPANGAGELFF TGCGCCAGCAGCGGTCCCGCGAATGGAGCCGGGGAGCTGTTTTTT
TRBD1 TRBJ2-2 - TRBV9 CASSPRQGWAGELFF TGTGCCAGCAGCCCCCGACAGGGATGGGCCGGGGAGCTGTTTTTT
- TRBJ1-5 - TRBV7-9 CASSFFAGGLFNQPQHF TGTGCCAGCAGCTTTTTTGCGGGGGGACTCTTTAATCAGCCCCAGCATTTT
TRBD1 TRBJ2-7 - TRBV5-1 CASSRTGERTYEQYF TGCGCCAGCAGCCGGACAGGGGAAAGAACCTACGAGCAGTACTTC
- TRBJ1-1 once TRBV11-2 CASSPNFGGAEAFF TGTGCCAGCAGCCCCAATTTTGGAGGGGCTGAAGCTTTCTTT
TRBD1 TRBJ1-5 - TRBV19 CASSMRTGTYQPQHF TGTGCCAGTAGTATGCGGACAGGGACCTATCAGCCCCAGCATTTT
TRBD1 TRBJ1-2 - TRBV5-1 CASSLVGEQGAGGYTF TGCGCCAGCAGCTTGGTGGGGGAACAGGGGGCAGGAGGCTACACCTTC
- TRBJ2-5 once TRBV5-6 CASSLVAEETQYF TGTGCCAGCAGCTTGGTGGCTGAAGAGACCCAGTACTTC
TRBD1 TRBJ1-2 - TRBV27 CASSRDRGQAYGYTF TGTGCCAGCAGTCGGGACAGGGGGCAGGCGTATGGCTACACCTTC
TRBD1 TRBJ2-7 - TRBV6-5 CASTPGQGPGEQYF TGTGCCAGCACCCCGGGACAGGGACCTGGGGAGCAGTACTTC
- TRBJ1-5 - TRBV27 CASSRFRGSNQPQHF TGTGCCAGCAGCCGCTTCAGGGGTAGCAATCAGCCCCAGCATTTT
TRBD1 TRBJ2-4 - TRBV6-5 CASRSTGLAKNIQYF TGTGCCAGCAGATCGACAGGGCTGGCCAAAAACATTCAGTACTTC
TRBD1 TRBJ1-5 - TRBV6-5 CASSLRGLQPQHF TGTGCCAGCAGCCTCAGGGGGCTCCAGCCCCAGCATTTT
TRBD1 TRBJ1-5 - TRBV7-2 CASSRQGFFGEPQHF TGTGCCAGCAGCCGACAGGGTTTTTTTGGCGAGCCCCAGCATTTT
TRBD1 TRBJ1-4 - TRBV9 CASSVGLDRVPNEKLFF TGTGCCAGCAGCGTAGGTCTGGACAGGGTCCCTAATGAAAAACTGTTTTTT
- TRBJ1-6 few TRBV4-2 CASSQDSFVHF TGTGCCAGCAGCCAAGATAGTTTCGTCCACTTT
TRBD2 TRBJ2-7 - TRBV5-1 CASSLYGSGGSSYEQYF TGCGCCAGCAGCTTGTATGGTAGCGGGGGAAGCTCCTACGAGCAGTACTTC